A single T cell receptor beta chain is shown here with its context. Under the authors' procedure: Amplification from reference gene primers served as the basis for estimated nucleated cell counts. Using immunoSEQ multiplex PCR, the repertoire was profiled, and TCRdb retains in-frame clones only, with some absent. V, J and clone size reflect that table, while D and trimming were determined from the DNA. The data contain 200,000 to 300,000 clones, about 91% of them singletons. This record comes from a study of blood T cell repertoires in COVID-19. About the research overall: The origin of the acute and convalescent COVID-19 samples was the United States, Italy and Spain.

Seattle researchers signed up patients amid active infection and tracked them longitudinally. This CDR3 is 16 amino acids long. Germline V lookup: CDR1 MNHEY, CDR2 SMNVEV (reference sequence). V was cut by 2 bases and J by 0 bases, with 11 bases left in between. The chain recombines TRBV27 with TRBJ1-5, with D perhaps TRBD1 (6 bases). The receptor was derived from a person aged 18 to 29 with COVID-19, enrolled during active disease. Source material: peripheral blood. The CDR3 loop is CASSLRGFYSNQPQHF. Written as DNA, the CDR3 is TGTGCCAGCAGTTTAAGGGGGTTTTATAGCAATCAGCCCCAGCATTTT.